This T cell receptor beta chain came from a study of OX40 agonist ivuxolimab in advanced cancers. Background for the entire study: Ivuxolimab was an agonistic, fully human IgG2 monoclonal antibody directed against OX40 (CD134), a costimulatory receptor. Intravenous ivuxolimab was administered to patients every 2 weeks at six dose levels: 0.01, 0.1, 0.3, 1.5, 3 and 10 mg/kg. Of the approximately 53 patients in dose escalation, some 20 had hepatocellular carcinoma, about 15 had melanoma, 9 had renal cell carcinoma and 9 had head and neck cancer. In the dose-escalation cohort, around four fifths of patients were male, and the mean age was around 60 years, with a range of about 23 to 90. Prior anti-PD-1, anti-PD-L1 or anti-CTLA-4 therapy was permitted, and approximately 39% of dose-escalation patients had received checkpoint inhibitors. Partial responses occurred in three dose-escalation patients: two with cutaneous melanoma and one with hepatocellular carcinoma. The purpose of peripheral TCRbeta sequencing was to test whether ivuxolimab changed TCR sequence diversity and led to clonal T-cell expansion. The monotherapy dose-escalation portion (N ≈ 50 patients) of the phase I ivuxolimab trial is reported in the paper. Results and caveats for the whole study, not just this receptor: Clonal expansion of both CD4+ and CD8+ blood T cells was observed from baseline to week 6 at doses 0.1 to 3.0 mg/kg. Low levels of normalized T-cell clonal expansion were also seen in some patients who did not respond. Antigen specificity was not determined for the clonally expanded peripheral T cells. After ivuxolimab, more expanded clones were found on average in CD8+ T cells than in CD4+ T cells. In the 0.1-3.0 mg/kg groups, partial responders had among the lowest normalized peripheral clonal expansion, particularly in CD8+ T cells.

Patients with autoimmune disease history or receiving systemic immunosuppression were excluded from the trial. In every dose cohort, peripheral blood was drawn for TCR sequencing at baseline, cycle 4 day 1, and cycle 7 day 1. Samples came from an open-label, multicenter, first-in-human phase I dose-escalation trial of ivuxolimab. Adults with locally advanced or metastatic melanoma, renal cell carcinoma, hepatocellular carcinoma or head and neck squamous cell carcinoma were enrolled in the trial. CD4+ and CD8+ T cells were sorted separately from peripheral blood before TCR sequencing. To sequence the TCRbeta CDR3 region, genomic DNA was isolated from the sorted cells. The immunoSEQ Assay was used for sequencing of TCRbeta CDR3 regions. TCRdb obtained this table from immuneACCESS and retained in-frame rearrangements with V and J assigned. These tables miss some clones; where compared with another copy, unresolved V genes account for less than half of the shortfall, and the remainder is unexplained. This sample lists around 39,000 clones; about 78% were detected once. The leading ten clones occupy around 13% of the sample.

CDR1 and CDR2 (MGHDK, SYGVNS) derive from the germline V gene. Relative to germline, V is 4 bases shorter and J is 6 bases shorter, with 10 bases between their ends. Inclusive of the bounding cysteine and phenylalanine, the CDR3 is 13 residues long. The CDR3 DNA has 39 bases and is translated from base 1. As to this clone: Its antigen specificity is not known. Base quality data are lacking; no much larger clone is found one base away.

The sequencing used CD4+ or CD8+ T cells sorted from blood, collected in a trial of the OX40 agonist ivuxolimab. Here the chain combines TRBV25-1 and TRBJ2-1; TRBD1 might be the D gene, on 6 matching bases. The sequence derives from an adult with an advanced solid tumor such as melanoma, head and neck, liver or kidney cancer. The nucleotide sequence reads TGTGCCAGCAGTGGCACAGGGTCCAATGAGCAGTTCTTC. This sequence encodes CASSGTGSNEQFF. The variable domain in full, with residues beyond the CDR3 obtained from the reference TRBV25-1 and TRBJ2-1 genes, is EADIYQTPRYLVIGTGKKITLECSQTMGHDKMYWYQQDPGMELHLIHYSYGVNSTEKGDLSSESTVSRIRTEHFPLTLESARPSHTSQYLCASSGTGSNEQFFGPGTRLTVL.